This passage covers 21 T cell receptor beta chains from one sample sequenced in a study of spatial heterogeneity in lung cancer. TCRdb ran MiXCR on the 5' RACE reads and lists one entry per CDR3 protein. The sample carries 2,500 to 3,000 distinct CDR3 sequences, more than 7% recorded once. These TCRs are of unknown antigen specificity. Stated time point: sample taken at primary tumor resection. General study findings and limits: Within tumors, counts of expanded alpha and beta TCRs tracked tumor mutation counts.

The input for sequencing was lung tumor tissue, taken at surgery. The receptor source for this set is a male donor with early-stage non-small cell lung cancer.

This clonotype is medium-sized (0.01 to 0.1%) by share. The chain recombines TRBV25-1 with TRBJ1-3; the D gene is possibly TRBD1 (5 bases). Germline V lookup: CDR1 MGHDK, CDR2 SYGVNS. This CDR3 is 15 amino acids long. The CDR3 DNA is TGTGCTCCTCAGGAGGGGAAAGGCTCTGGAAACACCATATATTTT. Translation: CAPQEGKGSGNTIYF.

This clonotype was observed many times. The rearrangement joins TRBV6-5 to TRBJ2-7; 9 bases are shared with TRBD1. The junction had 12 bases not matched to a gene; V was cut back by 3 bases and J by 6 bases. There are 16 residues in the CDR3. Germline-derived CDR1 and CDR2 are MNHEY and SVGAGI. Written as DNA, the CDR3 is TGTGCCAGCAGTTATGGGACAGGGACTCCCCGTACCGAGCAGTACTTC. Translated: CASSYGTGTPRTEQYF.

This clonotype is judged medium-sized. The chain is built from TRBV5-1 and TRBJ2-3; D is undetermined. CDR1 and CDR2 from the germline V gene are SGHRS and YFSETQ. V was pared by 1 base and J by 6 bases, with 9 bases between. CDR3 size: 13 residues. For the CDR3, the DNA is TGCGCCAGCAGCTTGAGGGATCGGGATACGCAGTATTTT. Translated: CASSLRDRDTQYF.

This clonotype is labeled as medium-sized. The rearrangement joins TRBV3-1 to TRBJ1-5; TRBD1 is a possible D gene (5 bases). CDR1 is LGHDT, CDR2 YNNKEL, per germline (reference sequence). The length of the CDR3 is 14 residues. V was trimmed by 1 base and J by 3 bases, leaving 7 bases between them. CDR3 loop: CASSQAGANQPQHF. CDR3 sequence (DNA): TGTGCCAGCAGCCAAGCTGGGGCCAATCAGCCCCAGCATTTT.

This chain links TRBV11-1 with TRBJ2-3, with 8 positions matching TRBD1. Trimming at V came to 0 bases and at J to 4 bases, leaving 6 bases not matched to a gene. The CDR3 covers 16 residues. Germline CDR1 reads SGHAT; CDR2 reads FQDESV (reference sequence). In DNA form, the CDR3 reads TGTGCCAGCAGCTTAGCGCCGAGGACAGGGTCAGATACGCAGTATTTT. Its translation is CASSLAPRTGSDTQYF.

This clonotype ranks as medium-sized. The chain uses TRBV6-6 and TRBJ2-7; tentatively, D is TRBD2 (5 bases). Trimming stripped 0 bases from V and 6 bases from J, with 9 bases between. Germline assignment: CDR1 MNHNY and CDR2 SVGAGI (reference sequence). The CDR3 runs 13 residues. CDR3 bases: TGTGCCAGCAGTTACTCGAGAAGCGGCGAGCAGTACTTC. Its translation: CASSYSRSGEQYF.

By share, this clonotype ranks as medium-sized. The genes are TRBV7-9 and TRBJ2-3; 12 nucleotides align to TRBD2. The CDR3 runs to 17 residues. Per the germline V gene, CDR1 is SEHNR and CDR2 is FQNEAQ (reference sequence). Unmatched junction bases numbered 15, after V lost 5 bases and J lost 9 bases. For the CDR3, the DNA is TGTGCCAGCAGCCCGCGAGGACTAGCGGGGTCTCTTCGGACGCAGTATTTT. It translates to CASSPRGLAGSLRTQYF.

Relative to its sample, this clonotype is medium-sized. The chain links TRBV18 to TRBJ1-2; D call uncertain. Trimming took off 2 bases at V and 8 bases at J, with 15 bases between the two ends. Per the germline V gene, CDR1 is KGHSH and CDR2 is LQKENI. CDR3 length: 14 residues. CDR3 loop: CASSPVASSEGYTF. CDR3 DNA sequence: TGTGCCAGCTCACCAGTTGCTTCTAGTGAGGGCTACACCTTC.

This clonotype is medium-sized. The rearrangement links TRBV29-1 to TRBJ2-5, with 7 bases aligning to TRBD2. Germline V gene lookup returns CDR1 SQVTM and CDR2 ANQGSEA. The junction had 6 bases not matched to a gene; V was cut back by 3 bases and J by 5 bases. The CDR3 runs 13 residues. The CDR3 DNA reads TGCAGCGTTGAGGCGGGAGTTCTGGAGACCCAGTACTTC. Encoded protein: CSVEAGVLETQYF. The full variable domain, rest sourced from reference TRBV29-1 and TRBJ2-5, is SAVISQKPSRDICQRGTSLTIQCQVDSQVTMMFWYRQQPGQSLTLIATANQGSEATYESGFVIDKFPISRPNLTFSTLTVSNMSPEDSSIYLCSVEAGVLETQYFGPGTRLLVL.

The chain combines TRBV7-8 with TRBJ2-3; 7 bases are shared with TRBD2. The junction had 12 bases not matched to a gene; V was cut back by 4 bases and J by 5 bases. The length of the CDR3 is 16 residues. Germline V gives CDR1 SGHVS, CDR2 FQNEAQ. The CDR3 sequence is CASSWGDYQWGDTQYF. The CDR3 region has the DNA TGTGCCAGCAGCTGGGGGGACTACCAATGGGGAGATACGCAGTATTTT. The whole variable domain, filled in from reference TRBV7-8 and TRBJ2-3, reads GAGVSQSPRYKVAKRGQDVALRCDPISGHVSLFWYQQALGQGPEFLTYFQNEAQLDKSGLPSDRFFAERPEGSVSTLKIQRTQQEDSAVYLCASSWGDYQWGDTQYFGPGTRLTVL.

This clonotype is medium-sized in the sample. The chain employs TRBV20-1 and TRBJ2-7; 10 nucleotides agree with TRBD1. Trimming at V came to 0 bases and at J to 6 bases, leaving 5 bases not matched to a gene. Germline V gives CDR1 DFQATT, CDR2 SNEGSKA (reference sequence). This CDR3 is 14 amino acids long. As DNA, the CDR3 is TGCAGTGCTAGAGATTTGACAGGGGGCGGCGAGCAGTACTTC. Translated, it gives CSARDLTGGGEQYF.

This clonotype is labeled as medium-sized (0.01 to 0.1%). The rearrangement uses TRBV29-1 and TRBJ2-3, with D perhaps given as TRBD1 or TRBD2 (5 bases each). CDR1 and CDR2 from the germline V gene are SQVTM and ANQGSEA. The length of the CDR3 is 14 residues. V lost 6 bases, J lost 0 bases, and 13 bases lay in between. The CDR3 loop is CSVYPGLSTDTQYF. The DNA for the CDR3 is TGCAGCGTGTACCCGGGGCTTAGCACAGATACGCAGTATTTT.

In its sample, this clonotype ranks as medium-sized (0.01 to 0.1%). The chain carries TRBV11-2 and TRBJ2-5; D gene uncertain. V was trimmed by 5 bases and J by 1 base, leaving 11 bases between them. This CDR3 contains 14 residues. Germline V gene lookup returns CDR1 SGHAT and CDR2 FQNNGV. The CDR3 region is CASSANPSQETQYF. CDR3 in DNA: TGTGCCAGCAGCGCGAACCCGTCCCAAGAGACCCAGTACTTC.

This clonotype was detected many times. The V and J genes are TRBV18 and TRBJ2-2; D gene uncertain. Between the trimmed V and J ends, which lost 0 bases and 4 bases, there was a span of 15 bases. This CDR3 is 17 amino acids long. Germline V gene sequence: CDR1 KGHSH, CDR2 LQKENI. In DNA form, the CDR3 reads TGTGCCAGCTCACCACCGATCACCCTAGTTGGCACCGGGGAGCTGTTTTTT. Amino acid sequence: CASSPPITLVGTGELFF.

This clonotype rates as medium-sized (0.01 to 0.1%). This chain connects TRBV20-1 to TRBJ1-4; D uncertain. This CDR3 spans 10 amino acids. V dropped 6 bases and J dropped 8 bases, with 7 bases sitting between them. CDR1 and CDR2 from the germline V gene are DFQATT and SNEGSKA (reference sequence). The CDR3 bases are TGCAGTGCCGAGAGAGAAAAACTGTTTTTT. It yields the protein CSAEREKLFF.

To note about this clonotype: With a much larger clone just one base away, this may be a read error. The chain couples TRBV7-2 to TRBJ2-4, with a tentative D call TRBD2 (5 bases). Trimming cost V 4 bases and J 0 bases, with 10 bases left between them. CDR1 is SGHTA and CDR2 is FQGNSA in the germline V gene. The CDR3 spans 15 residues. The CDR3 nucleotides read TGTGCCAGCAGCTACCAGGAGGTAGCCAAAAACATTCAGTACTTC. It codes for CASSYQEVAKNIQYF.

The chain couples TRBV15 to TRBJ2-7; D is perhaps TRBD1 (5 bases). Germline CDR1 LNHNV, CDR2 YYDKDF (reference sequence). There are 14 residues in the CDR3. Trimming removed 0 bases at V and 5 bases at J, with 11 bases between. CDR3 amino acids: CATSRDAQGHEQYF. The CDR3 nucleotides are TGTGCCACCAGCAGAGATGCGCAGGGCCACGAGCAGTACTTC.

This clonotype was counted between two and nine times. A much larger clone sits a single nucleotide away, making a read error possible. The rearrangement links TRBV20-1 to TRBJ1-5, with a possible D match to TRBD1 (5 bases). Looked up from germline, CDR1 is DFQATT and CDR2 is SNEGSKA (reference sequence). The CDR3 is 14 amino acids. CDR3 loop: CSAGGAFRNQPRHF. The CDR3 coding sequence is TGCAGTGCTGGGGGAGCGTTTCGGAATCAGCCCCGGCATTTT.

There are many counts of this clonotype. The V gene is TRBV3-1, the J gene TRBJ2-3; D gene unclear. There are 16 residues in the CDR3. Trimming stripped 0 bases from V and 2 bases from J, with 12 bases between. Germline V gene data show CDR1 as LGHDT and CDR2 as YNNKEL (reference sequence). The CDR3 DNA sequence: TGTGCCAGCAGCCAAGATACTGTCTATGCCACAGATACGCAGTATTTT. Translation: CASSQDTVYATDTQYF.

This clonotype ranks as medium-sized (0.01 to 0.1%). The V and J genes are TRBV5-6 and TRBJ2-7; D is unresolved. V was clipped by 3 bases and J by 9 bases, with 16 bases between them. The CDR3 sequence is 13 residues long. Germline V gene data show CDR1 as SGHDT and CDR2 as YYEEEE. CDR3 nucleotides: TGTGCCAGCAGCTCGCCGCCGTACGTGGGGCAGTACTTC. Protein: CASSSPPYVGQYF.

This clonotype was counted a few times. The V gene is TRBV5-1, the J gene TRBJ2-3, with D maybe TRBD2 (6 bases). CDR1 is SGHRS and CDR2 is YFSETQ in the germline V gene. This CDR3 spans 16 amino acids. Trimming shortened V by 2 bases and J by 2 bases, and 15 bases separated the two germline ends. CDR3 sequence: CASSFPLVADTDTQYF. The CDR3 DNA sequence: TGCGCCAGCAGCTTTCCTCTGGTAGCGGACACAGATACGCAGTATTTT.